The TCR beta chain under discussion was sequenced for a study of T cell repertoires in cytomegalovirus infection (dated by TCRdb to the late 2010s). Study-level background: Peptide stimulations targeted recently identified HLA-C-restricted CMV epitopes, whose presentation resists viral immunomodulation, together with well-studied HLA-B-restricted epitopes. Donor HLA type was relevant to the analysis, because carriage of CMV infection together with the matching HLA type was indicated by public TCR beta signatures. Beyond this particular receptor, the publication reports: In both this cohort and an independent roughly 330-donor cohort, the cumulative frequency of public TCR beta family members distinguished carriers of CMV infection plus the relevant HLA type. The ex vivo response was dominated by HLA-C-restricted CMV-specific TCR beta clonotypes, and the single most frequent clonotype in two of eight donors was supplied by these HLA-C-restricted clonotypes.

Trimming takes 5 bases from V and 10 bases from J, and the germline ends sit 13 bases apart. The CDR3 numbers 12 residues from cysteine through phenylalanine. The read is trimmed to its CDR3 DNA, 36 bases read in frame from base 1. As for this clonotype: What this receptor recognizes is not known. There are no base qualities to consult, and no much larger clone falls within one base.

The sequencer was an Illumina HiSeq 1500. In-frame beta chains were kept once TCRdb had trimmed the public reads at Q25 with fastp and called clones with MiXCR. Rows matching on CDR3 protein sequence are summarized as one entry with the most common DNA and genes. Within this sample are 550,000 to 700,000 distinct CDR3 sequences, with just under 40% of them counted one time only. In total, the top ten clones hold 40% to 60% of the sample. The sample's treatment or condition label is to be understood as: in vitro stimulation with specific CMV peptide epitopes to enrich CMV-specific T cells. The material sequenced was cultured PBMCs, taken from culture after CMV antigen stimulation. This receptor was taken from a human donor in good health (CMV status not recorded). Some clones in this sample may be carry-over from other donors' samples. Recombination linked TRBV12-3 or TRBV12-4 to TRBJ2-3; the D gene cannot be named for sure. For the CDR3, the sequence is CASSLPPDPQYF. The DNA sequence follows: TGTGCCAGCAGTCTCCCTCCAGACCCGCAGTATTTT.